This T cell receptor beta chain was captured in a study of blood T cell repertoires in COVID-19. Germline V gene sequence: CDR1 SGDLS, CDR2 YYNGEE. The CDR3 length is 13 residues. V was clipped by 2 bases and J by 5 bases, with 7 bases between them. TCRdb's copy holds only in-frame clones and misses some; the assay was immunoSEQ multiplex PCR. The sample holds fewer than 350,000 clones, roughly 91% seen once. This rearrangement joins TRBV9 to TRBJ2-2; no clear D. This TCR was recovered from a woman aged 40 to 55 with acute COVID-19. Sequences were obtained from PBMCs or T cells enriched from blood (not recorded which). CDR3: CASSVYLTGELFF. The CDR3 nucleotides read TGTGCCAGCAGCGTCTACCTTACCGGGGAGCTGTTTTTT.